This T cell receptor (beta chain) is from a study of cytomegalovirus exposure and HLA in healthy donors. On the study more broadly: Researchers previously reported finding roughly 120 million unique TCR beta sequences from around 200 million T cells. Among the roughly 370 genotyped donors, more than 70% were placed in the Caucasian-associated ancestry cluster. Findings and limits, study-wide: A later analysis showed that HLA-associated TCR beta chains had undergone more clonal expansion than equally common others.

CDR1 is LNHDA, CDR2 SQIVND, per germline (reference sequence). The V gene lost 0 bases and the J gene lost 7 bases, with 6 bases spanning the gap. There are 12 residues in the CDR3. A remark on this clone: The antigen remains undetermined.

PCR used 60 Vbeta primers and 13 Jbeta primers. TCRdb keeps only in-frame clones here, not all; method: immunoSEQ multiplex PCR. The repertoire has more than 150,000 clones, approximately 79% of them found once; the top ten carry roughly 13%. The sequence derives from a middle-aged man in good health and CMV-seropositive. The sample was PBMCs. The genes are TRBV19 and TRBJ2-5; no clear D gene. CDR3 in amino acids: CASSIDWRTQYF. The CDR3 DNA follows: TGTGCCAGTAGTATAGATTGGAGGACCCAGTACTTC.